Sequencing of this TCR beta chain was carried out in a study of blood T cell repertoires in COVID-19 (dated by TCRdb to about 2020). The study in broad terms: Samples from collaborators originated in the United States, Italy and Spain and spanned both the acute and convalescent phases of COVID-19. A de-identified subject ID, COVID-19 status, age in years and sex were almost always included in the sample metadata. A freely available public database, intended as a resource for researchers studying the immune response to SARS-CoV-2, is where the repertoires were released. The samples were drawn from the first 160 participants of the ongoing ImmuneRACE study and from about 1,200 subjects provided by 6 global collaborators. Subjects who had been exposed to COVID-19, were actively infected with it, or had recovered from it provided the deeply sampled blood TCRbeta repertoires that made up the dataset. The material from the prospective study consisted of cDNA or gDNA derived from T cells, B-cell-depleted T cells, or PBMCs. Where available, HLA class I and class II types were taken from metadata supplied by the sample provider and were not determined by assay-based typing.

V gives up 1 base and J gives up 5 bases, and the segment between their germline ends measures 8 bases. From the germline V gene (reference sequence), CDR1 is PRHDT and CDR2 is FYEKMQ. The CDR3 runs 14 residues from the cysteine to the phenylalanine. Only CDR3 DNA remains: 42 bases, in frame from the first base. A second Seattle source provided samples from volunteer blood donors who had recovered from COVID-19. Whole blood was collected in K2EDTA tubes by collaborating institutions according to the institutions' own protocols. For TCRbeta analysis, collaborators shipped samples as frozen whole blood, isolated PBMCs, or DNA extracted from either of those sample types. Paper-wide results and their limitations: Clinical and demographic metadata were provided uncurated, with the amount varying by source and participant.

The immunoSEQ Assay, a bias-controlled multiplex PCR, was used to amplify TCRbeta CDR3 regions from genomic DNA. For the original study's pipeline: The number of nucleated cells in each sample was estimated from the amplification of reference gene primers within the assay. To quantify the absolute abundance of each unique TCRbeta CDR3 rearrangement, sequence reads were collapsed and filtered. For each sample, productive Simpson clonality was calculated by taking the square root of Simpson's diversity index across productive rearrangements. Held by TCRdb, this immuneACCESS table contains in-frame sequences only and omits some clones. Under half of the omission traces to an unresolved V gene where checked; the cause of the rest is unknown. The V and J calls and clone size come from that table; D and trimming were worked out from the DNA. The sample table shows approximately 230,000 clones, and 70% to 90% are seen once. 2.1% of the sample is in the top ten clones.

Regarding this clone: No antigen is known for it. Per-base quality was not reported, and no clone a single base away is much larger than it.

The V gene is TRBV13 and the J gene is TRBJ2-2; the D region possibly corresponds to TRBD2 (6 bases align). This receptor was identified in a woman between 35 and 50 years old who had recovered from COVID-19. The sample was peripheral blood. In nucleotide form, the sequence is TGTGCCAGCAGCTTAGACCGGGGGACCGGGGAGCTGTTTTTT. Protein translation: CASSLDRGTGELFF.